This is a list of T cell receptor beta chains from one sample in a study of early T cells in non-severe SARS-CoV-2 infection. TCRdb used MiXCR to reprocess the 5' RACE reads, holding one entry per CDR3 protein. The sample has about 30,000 distinct CDR3 sequences, about 5.2% seen once; the top ten hold around 3.7%. Material: whole blood. These receptor sequences come from an adult who was a healthcare worker with PCR-confirmed SARS-CoV-2 infection or an uninfected control (not recorded which). CDR3s include the opening cysteine and the closing phenylalanine or tryptophan. The order of the fields is V gene, D gene, J gene, clone size, CDR3 protein, CDR3 DNA. A D gene is named only where the DNA matches it firmly. Clone size is not always given. Where it is, it says once, few, many or a class for expanded clones.

V: TRBV2; D: -; J: TRBJ1-5; size: few; CDR3: CASTRIPYQPQHF; DNA: TGTGCCAGCACGAGGATCCCCTATCAGCCCCAGCATTTT
V: TRBV18; D: TRBD1; J: TRBJ1-1; size: many; CDR3: CASSPRTGRANTEAFF; DNA: TGTGCCAGCTCACCGCGGACAGGTAGGGCGAACACTGAAGCTTTCTTT
V: TRBV3-1; D: TRBD2; J: TRBJ2-2; size: -; CDR3: CASSLREVDGELFF; DNA: TGTGCCAGCAGCCTGCGGGAGGTTGACGGGGAGCTGTTTTTT
V: TRBV11-2; D: TRBD1; J: TRBJ2-7; size: -; CDR3: CASSSGQGSDEQYF; DNA: TGTGCCAGCAGCTCCGGACAGGGATCCGACGAGCAGTACTTC
V: TRBV4-1; D: -; J: TRBJ1-1; size: few; CDR3: CASSQNTGATEAFF; DNA: TGCGCCAGCAGCCAGAACACCGGTGCCACTGAAGCTTTCTTT
V: TRBV6-6; D: -; J: TRBJ1-1; size: few; CDR3: CASTWTDSMNTEAFF; DNA: TGTGCCAGCACGTGGACAGACAGTATGAACACTGAAGCTTTCTTT
V: TRBV7-5; D: -; J: TRBJ1-6; size: many; CDR3: CVSVSEEERMNSPLHF; DNA: -
V: TRBV28; D: -; J: TRBJ2-3; size: many; CDR3: CASSLSAGDGGQYF; DNA: TGTGCCAGCAGTTTATCGGCTGGGGATGGGGGGCAGTATTTT
V: TRBV5-1; D: TRBD1; J: TRBJ2-7; size: few; CDR3: CASSPMGQGYERYF; DNA: TGCGCCAGCAGCCCCATGGGACAGGGCTACGAGCGGTACTTC
V: TRBV4-3; D: -; J: TRBJ2-2; size: many; CDR3: CASSQSDRRTGELFF; DNA: TGCGCCAGCAGCCAATCAGACAGGAGGACCGGGGAGCTTTTTTTT
V: TRBV18; D: -; J: TRBJ1-5; size: many; CDR3: CASSPAQSRNQPQHF; DNA: TGTGCCAGCTCACCGGCCCAGAGTCGTAATCAGCCCCAGCATTTT
V: TRBV7-3; D: TRBD2; J: TRBJ2-2; size: many; CDR3: CASSPSGNSGELFF; DNA: TGTGCCAGCAGCCCTAGCGGGAATTCCGGGGAGCTGTTTTTT
V: TRBV23-1; D: -; J: TRBJ1-5; size: many; CDR3: CASLASVPRVIGNQPQHF; DNA: TGCGCCAGCCTCGCCTCTGTGCCGAGGGTAATCGGCAATCAGCCCCAGCATTTT
V: TRBV12-3/TRBV12-4; D: -; J: TRBJ1-1; size: many; CDR3: CASSYPVSMNTEAFF; DNA: TGTGCCAGCAGTTACCCCGTGAGCATGAACACTGAAGCTTTCTTT
V: TRBV21-1; D: -; J: TRBJ2-3; size: -; CDR3: CASNAGTADTQYF; DNA: TGTGCCAGTAATGCGGGTACGGCAGATACGCAGTATTTT
V: TRBV7-8; D: -; J: TRBJ2-1; size: -; CDR3: CASSNIDEQFF; DNA: TGTGCCAGCAGCAATATAGATGAGCAGTTCTTC
V: TRBV5-1; D: TRBD1; J: TRBJ1-1; size: -; CDR3: CASSRTGVMNTEAFF; DNA: TGCGCCAGCAGCCGGACAGGGGTCATGAACACTGAAGCTTTCTTT
V: TRBV19; D: TRBD2; J: TRBJ2-2; size: many; CDR3: CASTTGGINTGELFF; DNA: TGTGCCAGTACGACGGGAGGGATAAACACCGGGGAGCTGTTTTTT
V: TRBV6-1; D: -; J: TRBJ1-5; size: many; CDR3: CASRGGGGSNQPQHF; DNA: TGTGCCAGCCGTGGCGGGGGGGGTAGCAATCAGCCCCAGCATTTT
V: TRBV20-1; D: TRBD2; J: TRBJ2-7; size: many; CDR3: CSARDTGLGYEQYF; DNA: TGCAGTGCTAGAGATACGGGACTAGGCTACGAGCAGTACTTC
V: TRBV27; D: -; J: TRBJ1-4; size: many; CDR3: CASSPLNEKLFF; DNA: TGTGCCAGCAGTCCGCTTAATGAAAAACTGTTTTTT
V: TRBV28; D: -; J: TRBJ1-4; size: few; CDR3: CASSFRGDNEKLFF; DNA: TGTGCCAGCAGTTTTCGCGGGGATAATGAAAAACTGTTTTTT
V: TRBV19; D: -; J: TRBJ2-4; size: -; CDR3: CASRPELAKNIQYF; DNA: TGTGCCAGCAGACCAGAACTAGCCAAAAACATTCAGTACTTC
V: TRBV7-8; D: -; J: TRBJ1-1; size: many; CDR3: CASSYGTFRTEAFF; DNA: TGTGCCAGCAGTTACGGGACTTTCCGCACTGAAGCTTTCTTT
V: TRBV9; D: -; J: TRBJ2-7; size: few; CDR3: CASSALGSSYEQYF; DNA: TGTGCCAGCAGCGCGCTGGGGAGCTCCTACGAGCAGTACTTC
V: TRBV4-3; D: -; J: TRBJ2-6; size: many; CDR3: CASSQETGSGANVLTF; DNA: TGCGCCAGCAGCCAAGAGACGGGCTCAGGGGCCAACGTCCTGACTTTC
V: TRBV9; D: -; J: TRBJ2-7; size: few; CDR3: CASSLFTGWDEQYF; DNA: TGTGCCAGCAGCCTCTTTACGGGCTGGGACGAGCAGTACTTC
V: TRBV6-5; D: TRBD2; J: TRBJ2-2; size: -; CDR3: CASIRSGHGDTGELFF; DNA: TGTGCCAGCATCCGTAGCGGGCACGGGGACACCGGGGAGCTGTTTTTT
V: TRBV11-2; D: -; J: TRBJ1-6; size: -; CDR3: CANSYDRLYPPLHF; DNA: TGTGCCAACAGCTATGACCGTTTGTACCCACCCCTCCACTTT
V: TRBV29-1; D: -; J: TRBJ2-7; size: many; CDR3: CSVETASYEQYF; DNA: TGCAGCGTCGAGACAGCCTCATACGAGCAGTACTTC
V: TRBV7-2; D: -; J: TRBJ2-3; size: -; CDR3: CASSLIRDTDTQYF; DNA: TGTGCCAGCAGCTTAATAAGGGACACAGATACGCAGTATTTT
V: TRBV7-6; D: TRBD2; J: TRBJ2-3; size: medium-sized; CDR3: CASRAGLAGLHSTDTQYF; DNA: TGTGCCAGCAGGGCCGGACTAGCGGGACTACACAGCACAGATACGCAGTATTTT
V: TRBV28; D: -; J: TRBJ2-3; size: many; CDR3: CASHSSTDTQYF; DNA: TGTGCCAGCCACAGCAGCACAGATACGCAGTATTTT
V: TRBV4-2; D: -; J: TRBJ1-1; size: many; CDR3: CASSQERIRDTEAFF; DNA: TGTGCCAGCAGCCAAGAAAGAATCAGGGACACTGAAGCTTTCTTT
V: TRBV5-4; D: TRBD2; J: TRBJ2-3; size: many; CDR3: CASSLGGSDTDTQYF; DNA: TGTGCCAGCAGCTTGGGCGGGAGCGACACAGATACGCAGTATTTT
V: TRBV11-1; D: -; J: TRBJ2-7; size: -; CDR3: CASSLERDRPYEQYF; DNA: TGTGCCAGCAGCTTAGAACGTGACAGACCATACGAGCAGTACTTC
V: TRBV25-1; D: -; J: TRBJ1-3; size: -; CDR3: CASSPYGNTIYF; DNA: TGTGCCAGCAGTCCATATGGAAACACCATATATTTT
V: TRBV12-3/TRBV12-4; D: TRBD1; J: TRBJ2-2; size: many; CDR3: CASSRDSDPTGELFF; DNA: TGTGCCAGCAGCCGGGACAGCGATCCAACCGGGGAGCTGTTTTTT
V: TRBV11-1; D: -; J: TRBJ2-7; size: many; CDR3: CASSLADTYEQYF; DNA: TGTGCCAGCAGCTTAGCGGACACGTACGAGCAGTACTTC
V: TRBV9; D: TRBD1; J: TRBJ2-2; size: many; CDR3: CASSRDRATGELFF; DNA: TGTGCCAGCAGCCGGGACAGGGCAACCGGGGAGCTGTTTTTT
V: TRBV19; D: TRBD1; J: TRBJ2-3; size: many; CDR3: CASTGQKSTDTQYF; DNA: TGTGCCAGTACGGGACAGAAGAGCACAGATACGCAGTATTTT
V: TRBV20-1; D: TRBD1; J: TRBJ2-3; size: few; CDR3: CSARTGSTDTQYF; DNA: TGCAGTGCCCGGACAGGGAGCACAGATACGCAGTATTTT
V: TRBV27; D: -; J: TRBJ1-6; size: many; CDR3: CASSLGGQWNSPLHF; DNA: TGTGCCAGCAGTTTGGGGGGGCAATGGAATTCACCCCTCCACTTT
V: TRBV20-1; D: -; J: TRBJ2-3; size: -; CDR3: CSARAVQGPITADTQYF; DNA: TGCAGTGCTAGAGCCGTTCAAGGCCCAATAACGGCAGATACGCAGTATTTT
V: TRBV27; D: -; J: TRBJ2-1; size: few; CDR3: CASQRRATYNEQFF; DNA: TGTGCCAGCCAAAGGAGGGCAACCTACAATGAGCAGTTCTTC
V: TRBV3-1; D: -; J: TRBJ2-7; size: many; CDR3: CASSQFDSYEQYF; DNA: TGTGCCAGCAGCCAGTTTGACTCCTACGAGCAGTACTTC
V: TRBV20-1; D: TRBD2; J: TRBJ2-7; size: -; CDR3: CSALAGAGGISYEQYF; DNA: TGCAGTGCCCTCGCCGGAGCGGGAGGTATTTCCTACGAGCAGTACTTC
V: TRBV11-2; D: TRBD1; J: TRBJ1-5; size: many; CDR3: CASSQGGQLNQPQHF; DNA: TGTGCCAGCAGTCAAGGGGGACAGTTAAATCAGCCCCAGCATTTT
V: TRBV7-2; D: -; J: TRBJ1-1; size: -; CDR3: CASSFRQNTEVFF; DNA: TGTGCCAGCAGCTTCAGACAGAACACTGAAGTTTTCTTT
V: TRBV7-8; D: TRBD2; J: TRBJ2-3; size: many; CDR3: CASSVAGGPRNTQYF; DNA: TGTGCCAGCAGTGTAGCGGGAGGGCCCCGAAATACGCAGTATTTT
V: TRBV20-1; D: -; J: TRBJ2-1; size: few; CDR3: CSAIGGTSSYNEQFF; DNA: TGCAGTGCTATAGGCGGCACAAGCTCCTACAATGAGCAGTTCTTC
V: TRBV7-8; D: -; J: TRBJ2-1; size: -; CDR3: CASTRASEQFF; DNA: TGTGCCAGCACGCGGGCGAGTGAGCAGTTCTTC
V: TRBV11-2; D: TRBD2; J: TRBJ2-7; size: many; CDR3: CASSPWTSGRNEQYF; DNA: TGTGCCAGCAGCCCGTGGACTAGCGGGAGAAACGAGCAGTACTTC
V: TRBV29-1; D: TRBD1; J: TRBJ1-1; size: many; CDR3: CSVARQGDTEAFF; DNA: TGCAGCGTTGCGCGACAGGGAGACACTGAAGCTTTCTTT
V: TRBV20-1; D: -; J: TRBJ2-1; size: -; CDR3: CSAGSYNEQFF; DNA: TGCAGTGCCGGTTCCTACAATGAGCAGTTCTTC
V: TRBV3-1; D: TRBD2; J: TRBJ2-1; size: many; CDR3: CASSPRPSPSGKNNEQFF; DNA: TGTGCCAGCAGCCCACGCCCTTCCCCTAGCGGGAAGAACAATGAGCAGTTCTTC